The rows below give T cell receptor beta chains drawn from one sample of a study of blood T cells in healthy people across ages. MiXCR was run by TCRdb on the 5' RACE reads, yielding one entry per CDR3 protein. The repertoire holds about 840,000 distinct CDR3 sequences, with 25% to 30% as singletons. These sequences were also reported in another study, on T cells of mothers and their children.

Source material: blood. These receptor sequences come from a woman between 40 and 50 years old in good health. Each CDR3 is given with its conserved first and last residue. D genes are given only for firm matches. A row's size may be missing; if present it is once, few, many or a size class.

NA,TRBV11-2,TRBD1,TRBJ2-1,CASSLGRGTGGGVEQFF,TGTGCCAGCAGCTTAGGACGGGGGACAGGGGGGGGAGTTGAGCAGTTCTTC
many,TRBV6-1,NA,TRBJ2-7,CASSPLGSTYEQYF,TGTGCCAGCAGCCCCCTGGGTTCCACCTACGAGCAGTACTTC
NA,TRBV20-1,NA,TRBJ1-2,CSARLPGMGYTF,TGCAGTGCTAGACTACCCGGGATGGGCTACACCTTC
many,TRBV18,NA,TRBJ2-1,CASSPGTPPGLFF,TGTGCCAGCTCACCGGGGACGCCACCAGGTCTGTTCTTC
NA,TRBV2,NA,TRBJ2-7,CASRSDRFSYEQYF,TGTGCCAGCAGGTCTGACAGGTTCTCGTACGAGCAGTACTTC
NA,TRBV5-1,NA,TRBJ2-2,CASSEQGTTGELFF,TGCGCCAGCAGCGAACAGGGTACCACCGGGGAGCTGTTTTTT
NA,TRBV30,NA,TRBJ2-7,CAWSALAGVAYEQYF,TGTGCCTGGAGTGCCTTAGCAGGGGTTGCCTACGAGCAGTACTTC
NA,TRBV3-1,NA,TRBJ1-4,CASSQERRATNEKLFF,TGTGCCAGCAGCCAAGAAAGAAGGGCAACTAATGAAAAACTGTTTTTT
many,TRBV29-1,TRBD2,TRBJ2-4,CSVDGGGLDIQYF,TGCAGCGTTGATGGGGGGGGATTGGATATTCAGTACTTC
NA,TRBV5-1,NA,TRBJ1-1,CASSPNEPGHYNTEAFF,TGCGCCAGCAGCCCAAACGAACCGGGACACTACAACACTGAAGCTTTCTTT
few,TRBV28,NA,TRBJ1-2,CASKDPQGYGYTF,TGTGCCAGCAAGGATCCACAGGGCTATGGCTACACCTTC
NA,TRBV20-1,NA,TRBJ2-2,CSASRDTANTGERFF,TGCAGTGCGTCACGGGACACAGCGAACACCGGGGAGCGGTTTTTT
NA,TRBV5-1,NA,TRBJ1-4,CASRPGQTATNEKLFF,TGCGCCAGCAGACCAGGGCAAACGGCAACTAATGAAAAACTGTTTTTT
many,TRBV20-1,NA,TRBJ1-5,CSAPQGPLNQPQHF,TGCAGTGCTCCTCAGGGTCCCCTCAATCAGCCCCAGCATTTT
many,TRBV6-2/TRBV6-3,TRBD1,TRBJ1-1,CASSYSGTGTMNTEAFF,TGTGCCAGCAGTTACTCTGGGACAGGAACCATGAACACTGAAGCTTTCTTT
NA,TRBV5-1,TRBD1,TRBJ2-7,CASSLATTGTYEQYF,TGCGCCAGCAGCTTGGCTACGACAGGGACATACGAGCAGTACTTC
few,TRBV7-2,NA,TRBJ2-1,CASRAEIYNEQFF,TGTGCCAGTCGGGCAGAAATCTACAATGAGCAGTTCTTC
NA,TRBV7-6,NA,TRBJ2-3,CASSLDIGVTDTQYF,TGTGCCAGCAGCCTTGATATCGGGGTGACAGATACGCAGTATTTT
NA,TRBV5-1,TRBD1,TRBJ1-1,CASSDPGQFMNTEAFF,TGCGCCAGCAGCGATCCGGGACAGTTCATGAACACTGAAGCTTTCTTT
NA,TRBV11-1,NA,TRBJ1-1,CASSTNLGVTEAFF,TGTGCCAGCAGCACCAATTTGGGGGTCACTGAAGCTTTCTTT
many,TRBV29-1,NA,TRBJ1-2,CSVPRGNGYTF,TGCAGCGTGCCCAGGGGAAACGGCTACACCTTC
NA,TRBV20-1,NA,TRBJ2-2,CSAKPGRVDTGELFF,TGCAGTGCTAAACCCGGCAGGGTGGACACCGGGGAGCTGTTTTTT
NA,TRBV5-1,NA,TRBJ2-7,CASSLVSTSYEQYF,TGCGCCAGCAGCTTGGTTTCGACCTCCTACGAGCAGTACTTC
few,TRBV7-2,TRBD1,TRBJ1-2,CASSLGQGWVYGYTF,TGTGCCAGCAGCTTAGGACAGGGGTGGGTCTATGGCTACACCTTC
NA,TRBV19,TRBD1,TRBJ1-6,CASSGTGESSPPHF,TGTGCCAGTAGTGGGACAGGGGAAAGTTCACCCCCCCACTTT
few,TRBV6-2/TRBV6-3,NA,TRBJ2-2,CASKKATGELFF,TGTGCCAGCAAGAAAGCGACCGGGGAGCTGTTTTTT
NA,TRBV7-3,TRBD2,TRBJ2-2,CASSPRQGRLAGGTGELFF,TGTGCCAGCAGCCCAAGGCAGGGGAGACTAGCGGGGGGCACCGGGGAGCTGTTTTTT
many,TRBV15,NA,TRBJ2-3,CATSRGERRGTDTQYF,TGTGCCACCAGCAGAGGCGAGCGTAGGGGCACAGATACGCAGTATTTT
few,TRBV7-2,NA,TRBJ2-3,CASSLEAPGTQYF,TGTGCCAGCAGCTTAGAGGCCCCTGGTACGCAGTATTTT
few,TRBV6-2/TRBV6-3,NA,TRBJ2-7,CATAVSYEQYF,TGTGCCACAGCGGTCTCCTACGAGCAGTACTTC
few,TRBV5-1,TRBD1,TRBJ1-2,CASSGTDGYTF,TGCGCCAGCAGCGGGACAGATGGCTACACCTTC